The 24 T cell receptor beta chains below all came from one sample that was sequenced in a study of identical twins. A single record per CDR3 protein comes from TCRdb applying MiXCR to the 5' RACE reads. The sample lists 350,000 to 500,000 distinct CDR3 sequences, roughly 18% occurring once. The sequenced sample consisted of naive T cells sorted from blood. The receptors were sampled from a man aged 45 to 65 in good health.

In its sample, this clonotype was seen a few times. The CDR3 sequence: CASSLEGWGTSTDTQYF. The CDR3, as DNA: TGTGCCAGCAGCTTAGAGGGCTGGGGAACTAGCACAGATACGCAGTATTTT. This sequence joins TRBV11-2 and TRBJ2-3; D uncertain. The V gene's germline CDR1 is SGHAT and CDR2 FQNNGV. The CDR3 contains 17 residues. Trimming left V 0 bases short and J 0 bases short, with 13 bases between.

V and J are TRBV20-1 and TRBJ2-3, with 7 bases matching TRBD2. With V trimmed by 3 bases and J by 2 bases, 2 bases remained unmatched. The germline V gene has CDR1 DFQATT and CDR2 SNEGSKA (reference sequence). This CDR3 comprises 13 residues. CDR3 sequence reads: CSARGGFTDTQYF. The CDR3 coding sequence is TGCAGTGCTAGGGGGGGGTTCACAGATACGCAGTATTTT.

This chain joins TRBV4-1 and TRBJ2-7; no clear D gene. Trimming removed 4 bases from V and 6 bases from J, with 22 bases in between. Germline loops: CDR1 MGHRA, CDR2 YSYEKL. The CDR3 is 16 residues long. In DNA, the CDR3 is TGCGCCAGCAGCCCCTATGGCACCCCCGGGCTAGGCGAGCAGTACTTC. Translation gives CASSPYGTPGLGEQYF.

This clonotype was seen many times. This chain uses TRBV10-3 with TRBJ2-1; weak D call: TRBD2 (6 bases). The CDR3 covers 15 residues. V was clipped by 8 bases and J by 0 bases, with 14 bases between them. Looked up from germline, CDR1 is ENHRY and CDR2 is SYGVKD. The CDR3 DNA is TGTGCCATCTCGAGTAGCGGTTCCTCCTACAATGAGCAGTTCTTC. Amino acid sequence: CAISSSGSSYNEQFF.

The V and J genes are TRBV6-2 or TRBV6-3 and TRBJ2-3; D unclear. The CDR3 is 14 residues long. Germline loops: CDR1 MNHEY, CDR2 SVGEGT. Trimming shortened V by 4 bases and J by 4 bases, and 12 bases separated the two germline ends. CDR3: CASSWRRRPDTQYF. In DNA, the CDR3 is TGTGCCAGCAGTTGGAGACGTCGGCCAGATACGCAGTATTTT.

The table lists this clonotype with many counts. This rearrangement joins TRBV11-1 to TRBJ1-2; the match to TRBD1 covers 7 bases. V shed 5 bases and J 3 bases; nucleotides not matched to a gene: 6. CDR3 size: 14 residues. In germline, CDR1 is SGHAT, CDR2 FQDESV (reference sequence). CDR3 DNA sequence: TGTGCCAGCAGCCTAGGGACAGCCTACTATGGCTACACCTTC. This encodes CASSLGTAYYGYTF.

The chain recombines TRBV2 with TRBJ2-3, with TRBD1 matching over 7 bases. Per germline, CDR1 SNHLY and CDR2 FYNNEI. V lost 5 bases, J lost 6 bases, and 14 bases stayed unmatched. The CDR3 is made up of 16 amino acids. This CDR3 reads CASSPAETGILDTQYF. The CDR3 nucleotides read TGTGCCAGCAGTCCAGCCGAGACAGGGATCCTCGATACGCAGTATTTT.

This chain joins TRBV9 and TRBJ2-3; 7 bases map to TRBD2. J gave up 2 bases and V 1 base, and 7 bases lay outside the gene matches. CDR3 length: 16 residues. Germline assignment: CDR1 SGDLS and CDR2 YYNGEE. The CDR3 loop reads CASSVFLGTNTDTQYF. CDR3 DNA: TGTGCCAGCAGCGTATTTCTAGGGACTAACACAGATACGCAGTATTTT.

At least ten counts were recorded for this clonotype. CDR3 amino acids: CASSWSPPDTQYF. CDR3 DNA sequence: TGTGCCAGCAGCTGGTCCCCCCCAGATACGCAGTATTTT. The rearrangement uses TRBV11-2 and TRBJ2-3; the D is unclear. Trimming left V 4 bases short and J 4 bases short, with 9 bases between. CDR3 length equals 13 residues. Germline-derived CDR1 and CDR2 are SGHAT and FQNNGV.

This clonotype was seen repeatedly, ten times or more. The chain combines TRBV7-2 with TRBJ2-5, with 9 bases matching TRBD1. The CDR3 has 14 amino acids. The ends lost 5 bases at V and 5 bases at J; junction bases unmatched: 6. Germline CDR1 is SGHTA and CDR2 is FQGNSA. CDR3 sequence (DNA): TGTGCCAGCAGCCTTACAGGGGGCCGGGAGACCCAGTACTTC. Amino acid sequence: CASSLTGGRETQYF.

This rearrangement joins TRBV20-1 to TRBJ1-4, with D perhaps matching TRBD1 (5 bases). The V gene lost 6 bases and the J gene lost 5 bases, with 16 bases spanning the gap. Germline V gene lookup returns CDR1 DFQATT and CDR2 SNEGSKA (reference sequence). This CDR3 has 14 residues. CDR3 region: CSAWSGGANEKLFF. The DNA for the CDR3 is TGCAGTGCCTGGTCGGGGGGTGCCAATGAAAAACTGTTTTTT.

CDR3 DNA: TGTGCCAGCAGCCTCTGGGACAGGGGAAGCACAGATACGCAGTATTTT. Protein: CASSLWDRGSTDTQYF. The J gene is TRBJ2-3, the V gene TRBV7-9; 10 bases fit TRBD1. CDR1 and CDR2 (germline): SEHNR, FQNEAQ (reference sequence). CDR3 length: 16 amino acids. The V and J ends lost 5 bases and 0 bases, in that order; junction bases with no gene match: 5.

This clonotype was counted many times. V gene TRBV4-2 combines with J gene TRBJ2-5, with D possibly matching TRBD1 (6 bases). With 2 bases removed from V and 1 base from J, the gap between germline ends came to 8 bases. In germline, CDR1 is LGHNA, CDR2 YNFKEQ. This CDR3 region has 14 residues. The CDR3 protein is CASSQSDSQETQYF. DNA of the CDR3: TGTGCCAGCAGCCAATCGGACAGCCAAGAGACCCAGTACTTC.

In its sample, this clonotype was seen many times. The V call is TRBV27, the J call TRBJ2-7; 7 bases line up with TRBD2. V dropped 6 bases and J dropped 3; count of bases not matched to a gene: 11. The CDR3 has 15 amino acids. Germline CDR1 is MNHEY and CDR2 is SMNVEV (reference sequence). CDR3 in amino acids: CASSLADLPLYEQYF. CDR3 coding DNA: TGTGCCAGCAGCCTAGCGGACCTTCCCCTCTACGAGCAGTACTTC.

Only a few counts were recorded for this clonotype. This sequence joins TRBV4-3 and TRBJ2-5; 12 bases are shared with TRBD2. Germline V lookup: CDR1 LGHNA, CDR2 YSLEER. This CDR3 is built from 15 residues. The V gene end was trimmed by 3 bases and the J gene end by 9 bases; junction bases not matched to a gene: 8. The CDR3, as DNA: TGCGCCAGCAGCCACGACAGGACTAGCGGGATGGCCCAGTACTTC. Encoded protein: CASSHDRTSGMAQYF.

Ten or more counts support this clonotype. The chain joins TRBV20-1 to TRBJ2-2; D remains ambiguous. The CDR3 is 14 residues long. The V and J ends lost 3 bases and 6 bases respectively, with 14 bases between them. The germline V gene has CDR1 DFQATT and CDR2 SNEGSKA (reference sequence). The CDR3 region has the DNA TGCAGTGCTAGGAGGCAGTTCGCATCCGGGGAGCTGTTTTTT. Translated, it gives CSARRQFASGELFF.

This clonotype has ten or more counts. V gene TRBV20-1 combines with J gene TRBJ2-7; perhaps TRBD2 as D (6 bases). V lost 1 base to trimming and J lost 1 base, with 11 bases between them. Germline V gives CDR1 DFQATT, CDR2 SNEGSKA (reference sequence). The CDR3 runs 14 residues. DNA of the CDR3: TGCAGTGCTAGAGGCGGGAAGAAGTCCTACGAGCAGTACTTC. Amino acid sequence: CSARGGKKSYEQYF.

In this sample, this clonotype turned up a few times. The CDR3 here is CASSLHGTAYNEQFF. DNA of the CDR3: TGTGCCAGCAGCTTGCACGGGACAGCATACAATGAGCAGTTCTTC. The rearrangement joins TRBV6-1 to TRBJ2-1; 7 bases map to TRBD1. This CDR3 is 15 amino acids long. Germline CDR1 is MNHNS and CDR2 is SASEGT. V lost 6 bases to trimming and J lost 4 bases; unmatched junction nucleotides: 9.

This clonotype occurred a few times. The CDR3 protein is CASTSSGETQYF. CDR3 nucleotides: TGCGCCAGCACCTCTAGCGGGGAGACCCAGTACTTC. The chain combines TRBV5-1 with TRBJ2-5; TRBD2 matches 8 bases. The CDR3 length is 12 residues. Looked up from germline, CDR1 is SGHRS and CDR2 is YFSETQ. The V gene end was trimmed by 6 bases and the J gene end by 5 bases; junction bases not matched to a gene: 3.

This clonotype was found a few times. CDR3 DNA sequence: TGTGCCAGCAGTCCCGTGGACAGGACTAGCACAGATACGCAGTATTTT. As protein: CASSPVDRTSTDTQYF. This rearrangement joins TRBV5-6 to TRBJ2-3; TRBD1 matches 7 bases. Trimming took 5 bases from V and 0 from J; bases not matched to a gene: 9. Germline CDR1 reads SGHDT; CDR2 reads YYEEEE. The CDR3 extends over 16 amino acids.

This clonotype was recorded a few times. This chain uses TRBV6-1 with TRBJ1-1; a possible D gene is TRBD1 (6 bases). V was clipped by 5 bases and J by 0 bases, with 19 bases between them. Germline V gene lookup returns CDR1 MNHNS and CDR2 SASEGT. CDR3 length: 17 residues. The CDR3 reads CASSIKGGPWVNTEAFF. In DNA, the CDR3 is TGTGCCAGCAGTATTAAGGGGGGTCCGTGGGTGAACACTGAAGCTTTCTTT.

The genes are TRBV11-2 and TRBJ1-4; TRBD1 might be the D (6 bases). Trimming cost V 5 bases and J 7 bases, with 20 bases left between them. The CDR3 extends over 16 amino acids. Germline V gene lookup returns CDR1 SGHAT and CDR2 FQNNGV. For the CDR3, the DNA is TGTGCCAGCAGCCCCTACAGGGTAGCTAGGGTTGAAAAACTGTTTTTT. Protein sequence: CASSPYRVARVEKLFF.

This chain's CDR3 is CASRSPRDRGISTDTQYF. CDR3 nucleotides: TGTGCCAGCCGCTCCCCCCGGGACAGGGGAATTAGCACAGATACGCAGTATTTT. The chain carries TRBV11-1 and TRBJ2-3; TRBD1 matches 10 bases. Germline values: CDR1 SGHAT, CDR2 FQDESV (reference sequence). This CDR3 has 18 amino acids. V lost 8 bases to trimming and J lost 0 bases; unmatched junction nucleotides: 14.

Written as DNA, the CDR3 is TGCGCCAGCAGCTTATCCTCAGGGGTCGGTGAAAAACTGTTTTTT. This gives the protein CASSLSSGVGEKLFF. The J gene is TRBJ1-4, the V gene TRBV5-1; possibly TRBD1 for D (6 bases). V dropped 2 bases and J dropped 7 bases, with 15 bases sitting between them. The length of the CDR3 is 15 residues. Germline CDR1 SGHRS, CDR2 YFSETQ.